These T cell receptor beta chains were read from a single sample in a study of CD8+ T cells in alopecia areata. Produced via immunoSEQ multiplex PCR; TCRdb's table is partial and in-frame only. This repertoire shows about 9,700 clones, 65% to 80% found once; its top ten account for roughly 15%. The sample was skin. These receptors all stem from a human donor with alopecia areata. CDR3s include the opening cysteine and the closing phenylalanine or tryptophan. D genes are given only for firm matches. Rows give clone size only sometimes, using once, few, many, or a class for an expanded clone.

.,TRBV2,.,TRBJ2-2,CASSEIRTNTGELFF,TGTGCCAGCAGTGAAATCAGGACGAACACCGGGGAGCTGTTTTTT
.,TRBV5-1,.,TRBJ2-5,CASSPGFLGETQYF,TGCGCCAGCAGCCCAGGGTTCTTAGGGGAGACCCAGTACTTC
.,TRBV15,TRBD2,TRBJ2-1,CATSRDRGGRPYNEQFF,TGTGCCACCAGCAGAGATCGGGGGGGAAGACCCTACAATGAGCAGTTCTTC
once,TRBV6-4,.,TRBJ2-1,CASSPEEDNEQFF,TGTGCCAGCAGTCCCGAGGAGGACAATGAGCAGTTCTTC
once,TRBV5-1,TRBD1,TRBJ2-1,CASSSGQGNEQFF,TGCGCCAGCAGCTCGGGACAGGGGAATGAGCAGTTCTTC
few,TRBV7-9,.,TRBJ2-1,CASSKDAYNEQFF,TGTGCCAGCAGCAAGGACGCTTACAATGAGCAGTTCTTC
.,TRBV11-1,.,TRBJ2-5,CASSLMFGTSQETQYF,TGTGCCAGCAGCTTGATGTTTGGGACATCTCAAGAGACCCAGTACTTC
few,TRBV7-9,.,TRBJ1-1,CASSPTGTEAFF,TGTGCCAGCAGCCCTACCGGCACTGAAGCTTTCTTT
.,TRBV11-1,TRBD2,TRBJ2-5,CASSRAGGSQETQYF,TGTGCCAGCAGCCGAGCGGGAGGTTCTCAAGAGACCCAGTACTTC
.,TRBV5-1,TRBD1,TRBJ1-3,CASSSTDRRNTIYF,TGCGCCAGCAGCTCAACGGACAGGAGAAACACCATATATTTT
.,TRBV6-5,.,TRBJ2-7,CASSYALSYEQYF,TGTGCCAGCAGTTACGCACTCTCCTACGAGCAGTACTTC
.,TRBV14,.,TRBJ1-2,CASSLGRTGRDYGYTF,TGTGCCAGCAGCCTAGGGAGGACCGGCCGTGACTATGGCTACACCTTC
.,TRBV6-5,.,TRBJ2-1,CASNQGRTHEQFF,TGTGCCAGCAACCAGGGGAGGACTCATGAGCAGTTCTTC
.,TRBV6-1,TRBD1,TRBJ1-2,CASNEAGQAHYGYTF,TGTGCCAGCAATGAAGCGGGACAGGCCCACTATGGCTACACCTTC
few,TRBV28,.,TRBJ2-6,CASSSWITGANVLTF,TGTGCCAGCAGTTCTTGGATCACTGGGGCCAACGTCCTGACTTTC